What follows are 2 T cell receptor beta chains derived from one specimen sequenced in a study of OX40 agonist ivuxolimab in advanced cancers. TCRdb's copy holds only in-frame clones and misses some; the assay was immunoSEQ multiplex PCR. The sample holds some 71,000 clones; approximately 90% are singletons and the top ten take approximately 14%. Sequencing used CD4+ or CD8+ T cells sorted from blood, obtained in a trial of the OX40 agonist ivuxolimab. The receptors were sampled from an adult with an advanced solid tumor such as melanoma, head and neck, liver or kidney cancer.

The chain joins TRBV4-3 to TRBJ2-1, with D maybe TRBD1 (5 bases). The CDR3 covers 14 residues. Germline loops: CDR1 LGHNA, CDR2 YSLEER. The V end was cut by 0 bases, the J end by 4 bases, with 7 bases between. CDR3 coding DNA: TGCGCCAGCAGCCAAGATCAGGGATACAATGAGCAGTTCTTC. It yields the protein CASSQDQGYNEQFF.

CDR3 amino acids: CASSVGGGSNNEQFF. In DNA form, the CDR3 reads TGTGCCAGCAGCGTAGGTGGCGGGAGTAACAATGAGCAGTTCTTC. The rearrangement links TRBV9 to TRBJ2-1; 7 nucleotides match TRBD2. V trimming: 0 bases; J trimming: 5 bases; junction bases outside the gene matches: 5. Looked up from germline, CDR1 is SGDLS and CDR2 is YYNGEE. The CDR3 is made up of 15 amino acids.